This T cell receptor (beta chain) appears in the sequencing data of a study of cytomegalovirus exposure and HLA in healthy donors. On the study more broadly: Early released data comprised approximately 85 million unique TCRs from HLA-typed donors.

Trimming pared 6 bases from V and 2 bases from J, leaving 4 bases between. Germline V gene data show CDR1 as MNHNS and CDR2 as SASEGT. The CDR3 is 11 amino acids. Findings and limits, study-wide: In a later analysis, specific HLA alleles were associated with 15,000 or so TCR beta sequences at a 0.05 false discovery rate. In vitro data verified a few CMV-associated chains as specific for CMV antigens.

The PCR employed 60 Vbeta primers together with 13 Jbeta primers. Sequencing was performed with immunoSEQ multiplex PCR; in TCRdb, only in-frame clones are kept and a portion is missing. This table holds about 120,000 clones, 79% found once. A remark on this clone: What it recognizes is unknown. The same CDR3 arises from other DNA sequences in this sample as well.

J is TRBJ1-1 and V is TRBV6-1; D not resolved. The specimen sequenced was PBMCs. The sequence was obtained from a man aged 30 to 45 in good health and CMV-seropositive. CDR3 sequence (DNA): TGTGCCAGCAGATTAAACACTGAAGCTTTCTTT. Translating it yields CASRLNTEAFF.